This T cell receptor beta chain appears in the sequencing data of a study of cytomegalovirus exposure and HLA in healthy donors. The V end lost 5 bases, the J end lost 5 bases, and 7 bases lay between the germline ends. Per the germline V gene, CDR1 is SQVTM and CDR2 is ANQGSEA. The CDR3 has 11 amino acids. Primers: 60 Vbeta forward and 13 Jbeta reverse. Assay: immunoSEQ multiplex PCR; the TCRdb copy retains only in-frame clones and omits some. Recorded for this sample: 21,000 or so clones. This TCR derives from a man in his sixties in good health and CMV-seropositive. J is TRBJ2-1 and V is TRBV29-1; D possibly corresponds to TRBD1 (5 bases). The sequenced sample consisted of PBMCs. The CDR3 loop is CSVRQNNEQFF. CDR3 DNA: TGCAGCGTTAGACAGAACAATGAGCAGTTCTTC.